This section outlines one TCR beta chain sequence together with its context. Measured with immunoSEQ multiplex PCR; TCRdb has only the in-frame clones, and not every one. The table lists 29,000 or so clones, roughly nine tenths of them singletons, with under 7% in the top ten. The data were taken from a study of T cells in tuberculosis. Study in general: Blood was taken before or within 7 days of anti-tuberculosis therapy.

Stated time point: new active TB diagnosis, blood taken before or within 7 days of starting treatment. Active tuberculosis patients were new diagnoses, HIV-seronegative, South African, and aged 18 years or older. The germline V gene encodes CDR1 GTSNPN and CDR2 SVGIG (reference sequence). V lost 0 bases to trimming and J lost 5 bases; unmatched junction nucleotides: 8. The CDR3 runs 15 residues. The source is an adult with tuberculosis. V gene TRBV30 combines with J gene TRBJ2-7, with 9 bases identical to TRBD2. This sample comprised PBMCs, obtained at tuberculosis diagnosis. This CDR3 is CAWSVRAGGPNEQYF. The CDR3 DNA reads TGTGCCTGGAGTGTACGGGCGGGAGGGCCTAACGAGCAGTACTTC.